This T cell receptor beta chain was profiled in a study of blood T cell repertoires in COVID-19. Cohort assignment relied on participant-reported clinical history. Libraries were prepared by immunoSEQ multiplex PCR; TCRdb keeps only in-frame clonotypes and omits some of them. The sample records 360,000 or so clones, over 75% being singletons. The sample taken for sequencing was PBMCs or T cells enriched from blood (not recorded which). The TCR comes from a young woman who had recovered from COVID-19.

Written as DNA, the CDR3 is TGCGCCAGCAGCCCCGGGACAGCTAGAAAAAAAAATTCACCCCTCCACTTT. Translated: CASSPGTARKKNSPLHF. This sequence joins TRBV4-1 and TRBJ1-6; 7 bases fit TRBD1. Looked up from germline, CDR1 is MGHRA and CDR2 is YSYEKL. The junction had 13 bases not matched to a gene; V was cut back by 4 bases and J by 7 bases. CDR3 size: 17 residues.